Presented here are 15 T cell receptor beta chains from one specimen sequenced in a study of T cell changes during pregnancy in multiple sclerosis. TCRdb's table, derived via immunoSEQ multiplex PCR, lists solely in-frame clones and lacks some. Of tens of thousands of clones in the sample, 90% were seen once. The sample in question was CD8+ T cells from peripheral blood mononuclear cells, obtained before pregnancy. The receptors were sampled from a female donor with multiple sclerosis, enrolled in a pregnancy study.

This chain joins TRBV14 and TRBJ2-7, with 9 bases identical to TRBD1. In germline, CDR1 is SGHDN, CDR2 FVKESK. Trimming took 4 bases from V and 4 from J; bases not matched to a gene: 5. CDR3 length equals 14 residues. The CDR3 DNA follows: TGTGCCAGCAGCCGGACAGGGGAGGGTTACGAGCAGTACTTC. This gives the protein CASSRTGEGYEQYF.

This clone was seen more than once but under ten times. The chain joins TRBV5-6 to TRBJ1-1, with TRBD1 identical over 10 bases. With V trimmed by 4 bases and J by 1 base, 1 base remained unmatched. Germline CDR1 is SGHDT and CDR2 is YYEEEE. The CDR3 is made up of 14 amino acids. CDR3: CASSGDRGNTEAFF. The CDR3 coding sequence is TGTGCCAGCAGCGGGGACAGGGGGAACACTGAAGCTTTCTTT. Full variable domain (missing parts from reference TRBV5-6 and TRBJ1-1): DAGVTQSPTHLIKTRGQQVTLRCSPKSGHDTVSWYQQALGQGPQFIFQYYEEEERQRGNFPDRFSGHQFPNYSSELNVNALLLGDSALYLCASSGDRGNTEAFFGQGTRLTVV.

V and J are TRBV14 and TRBJ1-1; D is unresolved. The CDR3 totals 15 residues. The germline V gene encodes CDR1 SGHDN and CDR2 FVKESK. Trimming removed 0 bases from V and 6 bases from J, with 14 bases in between. CDR3 sequence reads: CASSQDQDYSPEAFF. CDR3 in DNA: TGTGCCAGCAGCCAAGATCAGGACTATTCCCCTGAAGCTTTCTTT.

The rearrangement uses TRBV10-3 and TRBJ1-3; the D gene is possibly TRBD1 (6 bases). The germline CDR1 and CDR2 sequences are ENHRY and SYGVKD. This CDR3 has 13 amino acids. Trimming left V 8 bases short and J 0 bases short, with 8 bases between. The chain's CDR3 is CAIGTISGNTIYF. In DNA form, the CDR3 reads TGTGCCATCGGGACAATCTCTGGAAACACCATATATTTT.

The chain combines TRBV19 with TRBJ1-1; D is unclear. CDR1 is LNHDA and CDR2 is SQIVND in the germline V gene (reference sequence). The CDR3 sequence is 12 residues long. V lost 9 bases to trimming and J lost 2 bases, with 10 bases between them. CDR3 DNA sequence: TGTGCCAGCCAAATTACAAACACTGAAGCTTTCTTT. As protein: CASQITNTEAFF.

The rearrangement links TRBV29-1 to TRBJ1-2; 7 bases match TRBD1. CDR1 is SQVTM, CDR2 ANQGSEA, per germline. The CDR3 consists of 16 residues. The junction had 12 bases not matched to a gene; V was cut back by 4 bases and J by 1 base. CDR3 in DNA: TGCAGCGTTGTCGACCTATTCGACAGGGTTAACTATGGCTACACCTTC. Protein product: CSVVDLFDRVNYGYTF.

This chain connects TRBV4-3 to TRBJ1-6, with D perhaps TRBD1 (6 bases). This CDR3 is 14 amino acids long. Trimming removed 3 bases from V and 10 bases from J, with 13 bases in between. Per the germline V gene, CDR1 is LGHNA and CDR2 is YSLEER. The CDR3 coding sequence is TGCGCCAGCAGCCAGTACAGGGTTGACTCACCCCTCCACTTT. Protein: CASSQYRVDSPLHF.

This chain connects TRBV6-6 to TRBJ2-2; D ambiguous. Germline-derived CDR1 and CDR2 are MNHNY and SVGAGI (reference sequence). CDR3 size: 14 residues. Trimming left V 4 bases short and J 1 base short, with 7 bases between. CDR3 sequence: CASSSLLNTGELFF. The CDR3 nucleotides read TGTGCCAGCAGTTCTTTGTTGAACACCGGGGAGCTGTTTTTT.

The chain has TRBV4-3 and TRBJ2-7; 8 positions agree with TRBD1. Trimming took 1 base from V and 9 from J; bases not matched to a gene: 5. The germline V gene has CDR1 LGHNA and CDR2 YSLEER. This CDR3 contains 13 residues. This CDR3 is CASSQALTGVQYF. CDR3 DNA: TGCGCCAGCAGCCAAGCATTGACAGGGGTGCAGTACTTC.

V usage is TRBV11-2 and J usage is TRBJ2-5; D ambiguous. The germline V gene encodes CDR1 SGHAT and CDR2 FQNNGV. V lost 1 base and J 2 bases, leaving 11 bases between the germline ends. This CDR3 is 15 amino acids long. CDR3 DNA sequence: TGTGCCAGCAGCTTAGCGTCGGTTTATCAAGAGACCCAGTACTTC. Amino acids: CASSLASVYQETQYF.

This clone is a singleton in its sample. This chain joins TRBV27 and TRBJ1-1; D uncertain. Germline V CDR1 and CDR2: MNHEY, SMNVEV (reference sequence). V gave up 2 bases and J gave up 0 bases, with 7 bases separating them. The CDR3 is 14 amino acids. The CDR3, as DNA: TGTGCCAGCAGTTTAACACCCATGAACACTGAAGCTTTCTTT. Its translation is CASSLTPMNTEAFF.

The chain recombines TRBV6-1 with TRBJ1-5, with D uncertain. Trimming cost V 7 bases and J 3 bases, with 10 bases left between them. The CDR3 length is 13 residues. Looked up from germline, CDR1 is MNHNS and CDR2 is SASEGT. CDR3 in amino acids: CASTAQINQPQHF. In nucleotides, the CDR3 is TGTGCCAGCACCGCTCAGATCAATCAGCCCCAGCATTTT.

About this clone itself: The limits of the CDR3 on the DNA are not certain, so only TCRdb's listed CDR3 is given. The gene calls are TRBV12-2 and TRBJ2-1; no DNA check was done on the table's D call, TRBD2. TRBV12-2 is a known pseudogene. Both ends counted, the CDR3 spans 18 residues. CDR3 protein: CASRLLVAGGSSYNEQFF.

This chain links TRBV13 with TRBJ2-5; 9 bases line up with TRBD2. V shed 1 base, J shed 5 bases, and the junction held 14 bases outside the gene matches. CDR3 length equals 18 residues. Germline V gives CDR1 PRHDT, CDR2 FYEKMQ (reference sequence). CDR3 DNA: TGTGCCAGCAGCTTAGTTAGCGGGGGAGGTGGACTCCGGGAGACCCAGTACTTC. It translates to CASSLVSGGGGLRETQYF.

This chain links TRBV19 with TRBJ1-2; no reliable D call. This CDR3 region has 11 residues. Germline CDR1 LNHDA, CDR2 SQIVND (reference sequence). V gave up 7 bases and J gave up 6 bases, with 9 bases separating them. CDR3: CASKAGDGYTF. The DNA of the CDR3 is TGTGCCAGTAAAGCGGGAGATGGCTACACCTTC.